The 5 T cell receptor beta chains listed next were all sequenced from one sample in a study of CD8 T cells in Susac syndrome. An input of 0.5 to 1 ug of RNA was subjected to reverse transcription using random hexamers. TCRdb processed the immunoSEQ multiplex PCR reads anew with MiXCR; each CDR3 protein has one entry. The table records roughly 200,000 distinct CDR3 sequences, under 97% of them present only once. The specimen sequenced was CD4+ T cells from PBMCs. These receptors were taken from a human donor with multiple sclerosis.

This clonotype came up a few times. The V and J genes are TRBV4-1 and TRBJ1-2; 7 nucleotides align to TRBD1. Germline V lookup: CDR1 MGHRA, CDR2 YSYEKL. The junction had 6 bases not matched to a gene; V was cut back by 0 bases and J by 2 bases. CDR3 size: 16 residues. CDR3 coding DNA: TGCGCCAGCAGCCAAGAGGGCAGGGGGAAAAACTATGGCTACACCTTC. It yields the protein CASSQEGRGKNYGYTF.

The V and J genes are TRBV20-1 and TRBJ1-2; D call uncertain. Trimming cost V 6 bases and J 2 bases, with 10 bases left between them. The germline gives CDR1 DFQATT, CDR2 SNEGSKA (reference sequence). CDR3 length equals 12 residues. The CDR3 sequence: CSAPVENYGYTF. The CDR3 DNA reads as TGCAGTGCACCAGTTGAAAACTATGGCTACACCTTC.

CDR3 sequence reads: CASSQDPYRGLFQPQHF. The CDR3, as DNA: TGCGCCAGCAGCCAAGATCCGTACCGGGGTCTCTTTCAGCCCCAGCATTTT. V gene TRBV4-3 combines with J gene TRBJ1-5; D uncertain. Trimming took off 0 bases at V and 6 bases at J, with 18 bases between the two ends. In germline, CDR1 is LGHNA, CDR2 YSLEER. This CDR3 region has 17 residues.

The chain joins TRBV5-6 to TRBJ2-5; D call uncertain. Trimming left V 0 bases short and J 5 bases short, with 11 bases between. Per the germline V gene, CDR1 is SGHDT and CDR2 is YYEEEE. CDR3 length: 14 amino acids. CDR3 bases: TGTGCCAGCAGCTTGGTTCCCAGTACCGAGACCCAGTACTTC. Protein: CASSLVPSTETQYF. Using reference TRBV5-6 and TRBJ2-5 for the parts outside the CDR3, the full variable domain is DAGVTQSPTHLIKTRGQQVTLRCSPKSGHDTVSWYQQALGQGPQFIFQYYEEEERQRGNFPDRFSGHQFPNYSSELNVNALLLGDSALYLCASSLVPSTETQYFGPGTRLLVL.

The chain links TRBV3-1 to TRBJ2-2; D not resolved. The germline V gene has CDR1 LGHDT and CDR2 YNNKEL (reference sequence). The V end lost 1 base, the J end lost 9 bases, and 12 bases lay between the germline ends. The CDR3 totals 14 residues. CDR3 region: CASSQVSWSRELFF. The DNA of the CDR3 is TGTGCCAGCAGCCAAGTATCGTGGTCGAGGGAGCTGTTTTTT.